A selection of T cell receptor beta chains follows, all from one sample in a study of spatial heterogeneity in lung cancer. Each CDR3 protein gets one entry after TCRdb re-called the 5' RACE reads with MiXCR. The repertoire holds tens of thousands of distinct CDR3 sequences, with nearly 9% as singletons. The sequencing here drew on PBMCs, taken at follow-up. The receptor source for this set is a female donor with early-stage non-small cell lung cancer. CDR3s include the opening cysteine and the closing phenylalanine or tryptophan. A D gene is named only where the DNA matches it firmly. Rows may omit the clone size; those that give it use once, few, many or a size class.

j_call | d_call | v_call | clone_size | cdr3_nt | cdr3_aa
TRBJ2-2 | . | TRBV20-1 | . | TGCAGTGCGGGAATAGGGAGTCGGGACACCGGGGAGCTGTTTTTT | CSAGIGSRDTGELFF
TRBJ2-1 | . | TRBV5-1 | many | TGCGCCAGCAGCTTGGGCAGGTTTGACAATGAGCAGTTCTTC | CASSLGRFDNEQFF
TRBJ2-1 | . | TRBV3-1 | many | TGTGCCAGCAAGGGGATGAGCTCCTACAATGAGCAGTTCTTC | CASKGMSSYNEQFF
TRBJ2-1 | . | TRBV7-2 | . | TGTGCCAGCAGCTTAGCAGGACTTAACAATGAGCAGTTCTTC | CASSLAGLNNEQFF
TRBJ2-3 | . | TRBV29-1 | . | TGCAGCGGGGCCGGAACAGATACGCAGTATTTT | CSGAGTDTQYF
TRBJ2-2 | . | TRBV11-2 | many | TGTGCCAGCAGCCTCCTGGCTACCACCGGGGAGCTGTTTTTT | CASSLLATTGELFF
TRBJ2-1 | TRBD2 | TRBV27 | large | TGTGCCAGCAGTTTAGGGACTAACAATGAGCAGTTCTTC | CASSLGTNNEQFF
TRBJ1-3 | . | TRBV7-3 | many | TGTGCCAGCAAGGAAAGCCACTCTGGAAACACCATATATTTT | CASKESHSGNTIYF
TRBJ2-5 | . | TRBV7-2 | many | TGTGCCAGCAGCTTAAACAGGGCCGGAAAAGAGACCCAGTACTTC | CASSLNRAGKETQYF
TRBJ2-7 | . | TRBV19 | many | TGTGCCAGTAGTATTAATGGATTACCGGAGATGAGGGAGCAGTACTTC | CASSINGLPEMREQYF
TRBJ1-5 | . | TRBV12-3/TRBV12-4 | . | TGTGCCAGCAGTTTCGGGGGCGCCTATCAGCCCCAGCATTTT | CASSFGGAYQPQHF
TRBJ2-3 | TRBD1 | TRBV27 | many | TGTGCCAGCAGTTTATCTCCGGGACAGGGGTCAGATACGCAGTATTTT | CASSLSPGQGSDTQYF
TRBJ2-1 | TRBD2 | TRBV5-1 | many | TGCGCCAGCAGCTTGGGGCCAGCGGGAGACAATGAGCAGTTCTTC | CASSLGPAGDNEQFF
TRBJ2-2 | TRBD2 | TRBV6-5 | many | TGTGCCAGCAGTCAAGCGGGAGAGGAGAACACCGGGGAGCTGTTTTTT | CASSQAGEENTGELFF
TRBJ2-7 | TRBD1 | TRBV3-1 | few | TGTGCCAGCAACGGGACAGGACTCTACGAGCAGTACTTC | CASNGTGLYEQYF
TRBJ2-1 | . | TRBV5-1 | few | TGCGCCAGCAGCTCCCGGGGGAATGAGCAGTTCTTC | CASSSRGNEQFF
TRBJ2-1 | TRBD2 | TRBV19 | many | TGTGCCAGTAGTTACATTGCGGGAGGACGGAATGAGCAGTTCTTC | CASSYIAGGRNEQFF
TRBJ1-4 | . | TRBV7-9 | . | TGTGCCAGCAGCCGTCCAGGGAAAAATGAAAAACTGTTTTTT | CASSRPGKNEKLFF
TRBJ1-1 | . | TRBV28 | . | TGTGCCAGCAGTTTACCCTCTGTTGGCCGGAAGGGGCCTATGAACACTGAAGCTTTCTTT | CASSLPSVGRKGPMNTEAFF
TRBJ2-4 | TRBD2 | TRBV12-3/TRBV12-4 | many | TGTGCCAGCAGTCTAGGGGAGGGGTTGGTTGACATTCAGTACTTC | CASSLGEGLVDIQYF
TRBJ2-3 | TRBD1 | TRBV4-1 | . | TGCGCCAGCAGCCACCCCCCGGGACAGGGGGCTTCAGATACGCAGTATTTT | CASSHPPGQGASDTQYF
TRBJ2-7 | TRBD2 | TRBV5-1 | many | TGCGCCAGCAGCTTGGAACTAGCGGGAACCTACGAGCAGTACTTC | CASSLELAGTYEQYF
TRBJ1-1 | . | TRBV2 | many | TGTGCCAGCAGGGGTCTCATGAACACTGAAGCTTTCTTT | CASRGLMNTEAFF
TRBJ2-1 | . | TRBV5-1 | many | TGCGCCAGCCAGCCCGGCCGGGACGGGATATACAATGAGCAGTTCTTC | CASQPGRDGIYNEQFF
TRBJ2-1 | . | TRBV12-2 | many | TGTGCAAGTCGCTTACAAGCGGGAGAGGTCAATGAGCAGTTCTTC | CASRLQAGEVNEQFF
TRBJ2-3 | TRBD2 | TRBV7-8 | many | TGTGCCAGCAGCACTTGGGGGGGAGAGGGAGATACGCAGTATTTT | CASSTWGGEGDTQYF
TRBJ2-7 | . | TRBV29-1 | many | TGCAGCGTCGAGAACGACAATGGGGTCTCCTACGAGCAGTACTTC | CSVENDNGVSYEQYF
TRBJ1-3 | . | TRBV29-1 | . | TGCAGCGTTGCTACAGGAAACACCATATATTTT | CSVATGNTIYF
TRBJ2-6 | . | TRBV7-3 | . | TGTGCCAGCACCAGGGACGCAAGCTCTGGGGCCAACGTCCTGACTTTC | CASTRDASSGANVLTF
TRBJ2-3 | . | TRBV5-1 | many | TGCGCCAGCAGCTTGCTCGGAAGCGTGGGCACAGATACGCAGTATTTT | CASSLLGSVGTDTQYF
TRBJ1-2 | . | TRBV5-1 | many | TGCGCCAGCAGCTTGACAGCCAACTATGGCTACACCTTC | CASSLTANYGYTF
TRBJ2-5 | TRBD2 | TRBV12-3/TRBV12-4 | many | TGTGCCAGCAGTGGGGCTAGCGGCCAAGAGACCCAGTACTTC | CASSGASGQETQYF
TRBJ1-5 | . | TRBV25-1 | many | TGTGCCAGCAGTGATGAGGGGGTGCAGCCCCAGCATTTT | CASSDEGVQPQHF
TRBJ1-2 | TRBD1 | TRBV29-1 | many | TGCAGCGTTCCCTCGACAGGGGGCGCGTTTAAGGGCTACACCTTC | CSVPSTGGAFKGYTF
TRBJ1-1 | . | TRBV29-1 | few | TGCAGCGCCCAGACAGGACCCCAGTCCACTGAAGCTTTCTTT | CSAQTGPQSTEAFF
TRBJ2-3 | . | TRBV28 | many | TGTGCCAGCCTTGGACAGACTAGCACAGATACGCAGTATTTT | CASLGQTSTDTQYF
TRBJ2-5 | TRBD2 | TRBV12-3/TRBV12-4 | many | TGTGCCAGCAGTCCAAGCGGGAGTCAAGAGACCCAGTACTTC | CASSPSGSQETQYF
TRBJ1-5 | . | TRBV6-1 | . | TGTGCCAGCAGGATGGAGGCTCTGGACAATCAGCCCCAGCATTTT | CASRMEALDNQPQHF
TRBJ1-2 | TRBD1 | TRBV5-1 | many | TGCGCCAGCAGCTCGTTGGACAGGGCCCATGGCTACACCTTC | CASSSLDRAHGYTF
TRBJ2-2 | . | TRBV28 | few | TGTGCCAGTTTTGGGGGTGGTACCGGGGAGCTGTTTTTT | CASFGGGTGELFF
TRBJ2-3 | . | TRBV7-8 | many | TGTGCCAGCAGCCCTAGCACAGATACGCAGTATTTT | CASSPSTDTQYF
TRBJ2-2 | . | TRBV29-1 | many | TGCAGCGTTGAAAAAGGGAACACCGGGGAGCTGTTTTTT | CSVEKGNTGELFF
TRBJ2-1 | TRBD2 | TRBV20-1 | many | TGCAGTGCTCGCGGACTAGCTCATGAGCAGTTCTTC | CSARGLAHEQFF
TRBJ2-7 | . | TRBV20-1 | many | TGCAGTGCGCCTACTAGGGGTCTGGGGCAGTACTTC | CSAPTRGLGQYF
TRBJ2-1 | . | TRBV5-1 | many | TGCGCCAGCAGCCCGGGGGACAGAACTTACAATGAGCAGTTCTTC | CASSPGDRTYNEQFF
TRBJ1-2 | TRBD1 | TRBV12-3/TRBV12-4 | . | TGTGCCAGCAGTTCGAGGACAGGGAGAGGCTACACCTTC | CASSSRTGRGYTF
TRBJ2-5 | . | TRBV4-1 | many | TGCGCCAGCAGCCAAGAGGCCACCAGGCAAGAGACCCAGTACTTC | CASSQEATRQETQYF
TRBJ2-3 | TRBD2 | TRBV15 | many | TGTGCCACCAGCAGAGATAAACTAGCGGTACCAGATACGCAGTATTTT | CATSRDKLAVPDTQYF
TRBJ2-1 | TRBD2 | TRBV7-2 | many | TGTGCCAGCAGTCCTAGCGGAAATGAGCAGTTCTTC | CASSPSGNEQFF
TRBJ2-3 | . | TRBV5-1 | many | TGCGCCAGCAGATATAGCACAGATACGCAGTATTTT | CASRYSTDTQYF
TRBJ2-5 | TRBD2 | TRBV28 | many | TGTGCCAGCAGTTTAGGGACTAGAGCTCAAGAGACCCAGTACTTC | CASSLGTRAQETQYF
TRBJ2-2 | . | TRBV5-1 | many | TGCGCCAGCAGCTGGGGAAGCGCGCTTAACACCGGGGAGCTGTTTTTT | CASSWGSALNTGELFF
TRBJ1-4 | . | TRBV9 | . | TGTGCCAGCAGCGTAACCCTCGATCAAGATGGAAAACTGTTTTTT | CASSVTLDQDGKLFF
TRBJ1-5 | . | TRBV5-5 | . | TGTGCCAGCAGCTTGAGTCTGACAGACTATAATCAGCCCCAGCATTTT | CASSLSLTDYNQPQHF
TRBJ1-5 | . | TRBV10-2 | many | TGCGCCAGCAGTGATGAAGGATCAAACGGACAGCCCCAGCATTTT | CASSDEGSNGQPQHF
TRBJ2-5 | . | TRBV20-1 | few | TGCAGTGCTAGTCCGGGACACACGTACCAAGAGACCCAGTACTTC | CSASPGHTYQETQYF
TRBJ2-1 | . | TRBV18 | few | TGTGCCAGCTCACCCAGACAGAGCTCCGATGAGCAGTTCTTC | CASSPRQSSDEQFF